The 20 T cell receptor beta chains given below trace back to one sample, sequenced in a study of blood T cells in healthy people across ages. Primed by a sample-barcoded 5' primer and a J-beta primer mix, a second PCR proceeded for about 6 to 11 cycles. TCRdb re-called the 5' RACE reads with MiXCR, one entry per CDR3 protein. Of about 780,000 distinct CDR3 sequences in the sample, roughly 24% were seen once. The data also belong to a second study, concerning T cells of mothers and their children.

Sequenced input: blood. The receptors stem from a boy aged 5-17 years in good health.

The chain recombines TRBV5-5 with TRBJ2-6; D unresolved. Germline loops: CDR1 SGHKS, CDR2 YYEKEE (reference sequence). The CDR3 is made up of 16 amino acids. The ends were cut back, 0 bases at V and 0 bases at J, with 7 bases in the middle. The chain's CDR3 is CASSLAPVSGANVLTF. CDR3 sequence (DNA): TGTGCCAGCAGCTTGGCGCCGGTCTCTGGGGCCAACGTCCTGACTTTC.

The chain links TRBV28 to TRBJ2-1; D perhaps matches TRBD2 (6 bases). Germline-derived CDR1 and CDR2 are MDHEN and SYDVKM. The CDR3 runs 16 residues. The V and J ends lost 10 bases and 9 bases respectively, with 28 bases between them. The CDR3 sequence: CATAGPRGLRGREQFF. The CDR3, as DNA: TGTGCCACAGCGGGCCCACGGGGCTTAAGGGGCCGTGAGCAGTTCTTC. Drawing the rest from reference TRBV28 and TRBJ2-1, the complete variable domain is DVKVTQSSRYLVKRTGEKVFLECVQDMDHENMFWYRQDPGLGLRLIYFSYDVKMKEKGDIPEGYSVSREKKERFSLILESASTNQTSMYLCATAGPRGLRGREQFFGPGTRLTVL.

This clonotype was detected once. CDR3 protein: CASSFLGKGQETQYF. Written as DNA, the CDR3 is TGTGCCAGCAGTTTTTTGGGAAAGGGCCAAGAGACCCAGTACTTC. The chain combines TRBV12-3 or TRBV12-4 with TRBJ2-5; the D is unclear. The CDR3 loop spans 15 amino acids. Trimming stripped 3 bases from V and 1 base from J, with 12 bases between.

The table lists this clonotype with a few counts. The chain links TRBV29-1 to TRBJ2-3; D call uncertain. CDR3 length: 15 residues. The germline V gene encodes CDR1 SQVTM and CDR2 ANQGSEA. Between the trimmed V and J ends, which lost 3 bases and 0 bases, there was a span of 13 bases. CDR3 residues: CSVEWGARSTDTQYF. CDR3 DNA sequence: TGCAGCGTTGAGTGGGGTGCCAGAAGCACAGATACGCAGTATTTT.

The chain combines TRBV12-3 or TRBV12-4 with TRBJ2-4, with D possibly matching TRBD1 (7 bases). Trimming pared 2 bases from V and 9 bases from J, leaving 14 bases between. This CDR3 contains 14 residues. CDR3 protein: CASSLQGGDGIQYF. DNA of the CDR3: TGTGCCAGCAGTTTACAGGGGGGTGATGGCATTCAGTACTTC.

The chain couples TRBV6-1 to TRBJ2-5, with 9 positions matching TRBD2. Matching the DNA end better, TRBJ2-1 makes the J call doubtful. The CDR3 loop spans 17 amino acids. From germline, CDR1 is MNHNS and CDR2 SASEGT. CDR3 DNA: TGTGCCAGCAGTCCCCTAGTGCAAAGCGGGGGGTCCGGTGAGCAGTTCTTC. Protein product: CASSPLVQSGGSGEQFF.

This clonotype was seen once. The chain uses TRBV12-3 or TRBV12-4 and TRBJ2-3; D uncertain. The length of the CDR3 is 13 residues. With 6 bases removed from V and 2 bases from J, the gap between germline ends came to 9 bases. The chain's CDR3 is CASRQDTTDTQYF. CDR3 sequence (DNA): TGTGCCAGCAGACAAGACACCACAGATACGCAGTATTTT.

The genes are TRBV6-5 and TRBJ1-1; D gene uncertain. The CDR3 loop spans 11 amino acids. The V and J ends lost 2 bases and 10 bases respectively, with 8 bases between them. The germline gives CDR1 MNHEY, CDR2 SVGAGI. In nucleotides, the CDR3 is TGTGCCAGCAGTTACAAGGGTGGAGCTTTCTTT. It translates to CASSYKGGAFF.

The rearrangement links TRBV11-2 to TRBJ2-7; 7 nucleotides match TRBD1. Germline CDR1 and CDR2: SGHAT and FQNNGV. The junction had 7 bases not matched to a gene; V was cut back by 4 bases and J by 4 bases. This CDR3 is built from 14 residues. CDR3 sequence: CASSSIGGWYEQYF. CDR3 bases: TGTGCCAGCAGCTCTATAGGGGGCTGGTACGAGCAGTACTTC.

This clonotype came up a few times. CDR3 sequence (DNA): TGTGCCAGCAGCGCCCAGGCCCCGATCAAGCAGTTCTTC. Translated, it gives CASSAQAPIKQFF. V is TRBV6-1 and J is TRBJ2-5; D remains unclear. The end of the DNA aligns better with TRBJ2-1, so the J call may be wrong. The CDR3 loop spans 13 amino acids. Germline CDR1 reads MNHNS; CDR2 reads SASEGT.

V usage is TRBV3-1 and J usage is TRBJ1-5; D gene ambiguous. Germline values: CDR1 LGHDT, CDR2 YNNKEL (reference sequence). There are 13 residues in the CDR3. V lost 4 bases, J lost 5 bases, and 9 bases lay in between. This CDR3 reads CASSPYRDQPQHF. CDR3 sequence (DNA): TGTGCCAGCAGCCCGTACAGAGATCAGCCCCAGCATTTT.

A few counts support this clonotype. This chain uses TRBV29-1 with TRBJ2-3; 14 nucleotides agree with TRBD2. The CDR3 contains 16 residues. V lost 5 bases and J lost 1; bases outside the gene matches: 5. The germline gives CDR1 SQVTM, CDR2 ANQGSEA. CDR3 region: CSVPGLAGVRTDTQYF. The DNA for the CDR3 is TGCAGCGTTCCGGGACTAGCGGGAGTCCGCACAGATACGCAGTATTTT.

This rearrangement joins TRBV2 to TRBJ2-1; 13 nucleotides match TRBD2. The CDR3 runs to 18 residues. Looked up from germline, CDR1 is SNHLY and CDR2 is FYNNEI. J was trimmed by 6 bases and V by 3 bases; bases with no gene match: 11. This CDR3 reads CASSEELAGGPYSNEQFF. Written as DNA, the CDR3 is TGTGCCAGCAGTGAGGAACTAGCGGGGGGGCCCTACAGCAATGAGCAGTTCTTC. The entire variable domain, with the rest obtained from reference TRBV2 and TRBJ2-1, is as follows: EPEVTQTPSHQVTQMGQEVILRCVPISNHLYFYWYRQILGQKVEFLVSFYNNEISEKSEIFDDQFSVERPDGSNFTLKIRSTKLEDSAMYFCASSEELAGGPYSNEQFFGPGTRLTVL.

This clonotype showed up just a few times. The CDR3 sequence is CASTFAEGAGYGYTF. As DNA, the CDR3 is TGTGCCAGCACCTTCGCTGAGGGCGCGGGATATGGCTACACCTTC. The chain couples TRBV7-9 to TRBJ1-2, with D unresolved. Germline CDR1 reads SEHNR; CDR2 reads FQNEAQ (reference sequence). With 7 bases removed from V and 5 bases from J, the gap between germline ends came to 20 bases. CDR3 length equals 15 residues.

In this sample, this clonotype turned up many times. Compared with germline, one end of the junction differs, possibly owing to a read error. This chain joins TRBV5-1 and TRBJ2-2; D call uncertain. The germline gives CDR1 SGHRS, CDR2 YFSETQ. This CDR3 is built from 13 residues. CDR3 bases: TGTGCCAGCAGTTTAGCGAACACCGGGGAGCTGTTTTTT. This codes for CASSLANTGELFF.

This chain connects TRBV28 to TRBJ2-5, with D perhaps TRBD2 (6 bases). The germline V gene encodes CDR1 MDHEN and CDR2 SYDVKM. This CDR3 contains 15 residues. Trimming took 5 bases from V and 4 from J, leaving 17 bases between them. CDR3 sequence reads: CASSGPGVEGETQYF. CDR3 bases: TGTGCCAGCAGTGGGCCGGGGGTAGAGGGAGAGACCCAGTACTTC.

This clonotype was detected a few times. The chain couples TRBV4-1 to TRBJ1-5; 7 bases match TRBD1. The CDR3 contains 17 residues. With 5 bases clipped from V and 0 bases from J, the junction kept 10 bases outside the gene matches. CDR1 MGHRA and CDR2 YSYEKL come from the germline V gene. DNA for the CDR3: TGCGCCAGCAGCTTACGTGCAGGGGGTGGTAGCAATCAGCCCCAGCATTTT. Its protein is CASSLRAGGGSNQPQHF.

The chain is built from TRBV11-2 and TRBJ2-3, with D unresolved. V lost 0 bases, J lost 4 bases, and 5 bases lay in between. The germline CDR1 and CDR2 sequences are SGHAT and FQNNGV. The length of the CDR3 is 13 residues. The CDR3 sequence is CASSLDVPDTQYF. For the CDR3, the DNA is TGTGCCAGCAGCTTAGATGTGCCAGATACGCAGTATTTT.

This clonotype has more than one count but fewer than ten. The chain is built from TRBV3-1 and TRBJ1-1; 7 bases fit TRBD1. The V gene's germline CDR1 is LGHDT and CDR2 YNNKEL (reference sequence). The CDR3 covers 15 residues. Unmatched junction bases numbered 10, after V lost 7 bases and J lost 2 bases. The CDR3 DNA reads TGTGCCAGCACCTTTGGGACAGAGCTCAACACTGAAGCTTTCTTT. Its translation is CASTFGTELNTEAFF.

The V call is TRBV6-1, the J call TRBJ1-1; D call uncertain. V was pared by 1 base and J by 0 bases, with 9 bases between. From germline, CDR1 is MNHNS and CDR2 SASEGT. This CDR3 region has 15 residues. CDR3 sequence (DNA): TGTGCCAGCAGTGAAGGAACGGGGATGAACACTGAAGCTTTCTTT. It encodes CASSEGTGMNTEAFF.